One T cell receptor beta chain is described in this entry. Germline CDR1 and CDR2: SGHKS and YYEKEE (reference sequence). V shed 0 bases, J shed 1 base, and the junction held 8 bases outside the gene matches. CDR3 size: 17 residues. This record belongs to a study of blood T cell repertoires in COVID-19. Some clones are missing from TCRdb's copy, which holds only in-frame ones; the method was immunoSEQ multiplex PCR. The table lists roughly 100,000 clones, roughly nine tenths of them singletons, with 4% to 5.5% in the top ten. The Seattle patients joined while their infection was active and were tracked longitudinally afterward.

The TCR sequence derives from a woman in her 50s with COVID-19, enrolled during active disease. The chain couples TRBV5-5 to TRBJ2-7; the match to TRBD2 covers 9 bases. Sequenced material: peripheral blood. This CDR3 is CASSLGASGGSSYEQYF. The CDR3 nucleotides are TGTGCCAGCAGCTTGGGCGCGAGCGGGGGGTCTTCCTACGAGCAGTACTTC.